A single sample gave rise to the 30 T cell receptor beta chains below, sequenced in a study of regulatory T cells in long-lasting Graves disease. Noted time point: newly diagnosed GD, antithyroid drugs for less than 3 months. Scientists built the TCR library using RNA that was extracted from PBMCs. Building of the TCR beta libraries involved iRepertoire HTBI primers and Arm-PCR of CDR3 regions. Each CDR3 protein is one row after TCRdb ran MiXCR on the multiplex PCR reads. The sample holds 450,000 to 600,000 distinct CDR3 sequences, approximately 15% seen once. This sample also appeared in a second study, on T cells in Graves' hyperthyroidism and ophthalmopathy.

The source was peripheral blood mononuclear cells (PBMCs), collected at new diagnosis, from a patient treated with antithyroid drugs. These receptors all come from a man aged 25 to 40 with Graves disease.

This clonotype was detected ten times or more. This chain's CDR3 is CASSFTAGGQAGTDTQYF. The DNA of the CDR3 is TGCGCCAGCAGCTTCACAGCGGGAGGACAAGCGGGCACAGATACGCAGTATTTT. The chain links TRBV5-1 to TRBJ2-3; 9 bases agree with TRBD2. The trim removed 2 bases at V and 1 base at J, leaving 11 bases unmatched. The CDR3 length is 18 residues. CDR1 is SGHRS and CDR2 is YFSETQ in the germline V gene. The complete variable domain, with remaining parts taken from reference TRBV5-1 and TRBJ2-3, reads KAGVTQTPRYLIKTRGQQVTLSCSPISGHRSVSWYQQTPGQGLQFLFEYFSETQRNKGNFPGRFSGRQFSNSRSEMNVSTLELGDSALYLCASSFTAGGQAGTDTQYFGPGTRLTVL.

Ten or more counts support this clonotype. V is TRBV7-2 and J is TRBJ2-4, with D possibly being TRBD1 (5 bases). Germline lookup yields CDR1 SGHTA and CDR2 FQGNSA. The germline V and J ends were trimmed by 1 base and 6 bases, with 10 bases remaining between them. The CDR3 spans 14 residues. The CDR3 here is CASSLGSRGNIQYF. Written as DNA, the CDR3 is TGTGCCAGCAGCTTAGGAAGTAGGGGAAACATTCAGTACTTC.

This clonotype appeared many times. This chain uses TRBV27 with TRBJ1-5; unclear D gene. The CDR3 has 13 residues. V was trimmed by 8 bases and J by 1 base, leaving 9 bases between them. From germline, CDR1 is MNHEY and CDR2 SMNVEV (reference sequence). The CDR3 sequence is CASARVSNQPQHF. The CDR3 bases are TGTGCCAGCGCCCGGGTAAGCAATCAGCCCCAGCATTTT.

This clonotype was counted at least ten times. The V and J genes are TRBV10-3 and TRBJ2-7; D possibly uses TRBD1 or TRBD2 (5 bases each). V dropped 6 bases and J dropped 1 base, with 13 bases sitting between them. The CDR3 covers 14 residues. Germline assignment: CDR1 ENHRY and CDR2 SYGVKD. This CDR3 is CAISPGTASYEQYF. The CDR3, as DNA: TGTGCCATCAGCCCCGGGACGGCTTCCTACGAGCAGTACTTC.

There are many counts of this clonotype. Here the CDR3 reads CASSRTNPGLAGLRGLSEQYF. The CDR3 DNA reads as TGTGCCAGCAGCCGTACAAATCCGGGACTAGCGGGACTTCGGGGGTTGAGCGAGCAGTACTTC. This chain connects TRBV11-1 to TRBJ2-7, with 13 bases that match TRBD2. This CDR3 is 21 amino acids long. J was trimmed by 6 bases and V by 5 bases; bases with no gene match: 25. Germline values: CDR1 SGHAT, CDR2 FQDESV (reference sequence).

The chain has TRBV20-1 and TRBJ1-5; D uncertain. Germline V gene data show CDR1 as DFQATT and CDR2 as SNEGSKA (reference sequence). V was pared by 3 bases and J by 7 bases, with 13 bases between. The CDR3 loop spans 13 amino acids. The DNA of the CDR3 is TGCAGTGCTAGTAGGTCGGTCAGGCAGCCCCAGCATTTT. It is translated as CSASRSVRQPQHF.

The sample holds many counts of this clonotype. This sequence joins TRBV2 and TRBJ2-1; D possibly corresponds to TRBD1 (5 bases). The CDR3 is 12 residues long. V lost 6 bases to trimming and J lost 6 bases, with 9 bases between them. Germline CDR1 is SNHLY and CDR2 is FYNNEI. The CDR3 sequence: CASRATGNEQFF. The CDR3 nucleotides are TGTGCCAGCAGAGCTACAGGCAATGAGCAGTTCTTC.

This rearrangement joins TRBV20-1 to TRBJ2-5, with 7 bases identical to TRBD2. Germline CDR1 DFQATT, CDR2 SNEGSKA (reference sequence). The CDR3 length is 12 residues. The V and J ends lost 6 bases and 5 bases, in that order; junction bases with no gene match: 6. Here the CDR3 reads CSAGRASETQYF. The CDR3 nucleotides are TGCAGTGCAGGGAGGGCCAGCGAGACCCAGTACTTC.

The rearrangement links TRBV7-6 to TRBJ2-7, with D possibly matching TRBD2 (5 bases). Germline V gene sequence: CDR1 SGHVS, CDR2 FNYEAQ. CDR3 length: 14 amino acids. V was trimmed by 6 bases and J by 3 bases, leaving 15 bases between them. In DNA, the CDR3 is TGTGCCAGCAGTTCTTCCGGGGAAGGCTACGAGCAGTACTTC. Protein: CASSSSGEGYEQYF.

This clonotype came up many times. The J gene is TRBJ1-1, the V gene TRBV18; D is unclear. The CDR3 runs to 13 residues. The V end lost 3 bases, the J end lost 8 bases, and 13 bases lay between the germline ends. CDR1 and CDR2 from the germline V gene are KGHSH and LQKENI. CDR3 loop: CASSPATVLEAFF. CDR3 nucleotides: TGTGCCAGCTCACCGGCCACTGTCTTGGAAGCTTTCTTT.

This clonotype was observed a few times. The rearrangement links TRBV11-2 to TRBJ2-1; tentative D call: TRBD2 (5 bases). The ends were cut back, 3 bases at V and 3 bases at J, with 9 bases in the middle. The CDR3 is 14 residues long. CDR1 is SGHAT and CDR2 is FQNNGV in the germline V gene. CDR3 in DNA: TGTGCCAGCAGCTTGGTAGCGATCTACAATGAGCAGTTCTTC. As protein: CASSLVAIYNEQFF. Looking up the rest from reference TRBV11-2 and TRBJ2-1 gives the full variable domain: EAGVAQSPRYKIIEKRQSVAFWCNPISGHATLYWYQQILGQGPKLLIQFQNNGVVDDSQLPKDRFSAERLKGVDSTLKIQPAKLEDSAVYLCASSLVAIYNEQFFGPGTRLTVL.

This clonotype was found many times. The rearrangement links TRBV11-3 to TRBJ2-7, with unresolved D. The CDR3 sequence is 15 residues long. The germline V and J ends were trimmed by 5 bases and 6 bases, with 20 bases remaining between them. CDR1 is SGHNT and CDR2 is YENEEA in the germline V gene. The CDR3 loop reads CASSPTYTRPTEQYF. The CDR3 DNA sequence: TGTGCCAGCAGCCCAACATATACCCGACCTACCGAGCAGTACTTC.

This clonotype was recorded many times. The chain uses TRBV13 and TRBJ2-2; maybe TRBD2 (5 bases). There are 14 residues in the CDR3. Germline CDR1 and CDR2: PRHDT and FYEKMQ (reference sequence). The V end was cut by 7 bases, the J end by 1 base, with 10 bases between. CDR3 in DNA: TGTGCCAGCAATAAGGGAGAGAACACCGGGGAGCTGTTTTTT. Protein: CASNKGENTGELFF.

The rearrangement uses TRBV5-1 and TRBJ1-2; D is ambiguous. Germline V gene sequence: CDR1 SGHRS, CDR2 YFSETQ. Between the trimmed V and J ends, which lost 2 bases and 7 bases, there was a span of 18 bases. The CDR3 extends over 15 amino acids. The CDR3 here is CASSLPGLERAGYTF. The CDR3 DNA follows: TGCGCCAGCAGCTTACCGGGCCTCGAACGGGCTGGCTACACCTTC.

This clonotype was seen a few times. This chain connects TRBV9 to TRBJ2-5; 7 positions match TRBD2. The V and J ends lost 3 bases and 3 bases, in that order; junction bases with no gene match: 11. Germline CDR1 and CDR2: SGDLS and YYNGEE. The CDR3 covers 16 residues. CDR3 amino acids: CASSAELAGVKETQYF. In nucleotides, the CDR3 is TGTGCCAGCAGCGCCGAGTTGGCGGGAGTAAAAGAGACCCAGTACTTC.

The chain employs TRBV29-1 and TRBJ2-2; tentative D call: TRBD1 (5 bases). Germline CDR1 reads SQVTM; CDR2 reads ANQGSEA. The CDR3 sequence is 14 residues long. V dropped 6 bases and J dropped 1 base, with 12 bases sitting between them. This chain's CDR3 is CSVIDRLNTGELFF. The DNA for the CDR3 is TGCAGCGTGATAGACAGACTGAACACCGGGGAGCTGTTTTTT.

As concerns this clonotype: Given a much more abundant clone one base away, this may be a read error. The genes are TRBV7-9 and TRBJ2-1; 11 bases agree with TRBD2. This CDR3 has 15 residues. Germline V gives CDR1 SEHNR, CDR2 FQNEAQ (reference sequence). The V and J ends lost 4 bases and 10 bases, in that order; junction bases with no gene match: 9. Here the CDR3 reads CASSWGLADPREQFF. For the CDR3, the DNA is TGTGCCAGCAGCTGGGGACTAGCGGACCCACGGGAGCAGTTCTTC.

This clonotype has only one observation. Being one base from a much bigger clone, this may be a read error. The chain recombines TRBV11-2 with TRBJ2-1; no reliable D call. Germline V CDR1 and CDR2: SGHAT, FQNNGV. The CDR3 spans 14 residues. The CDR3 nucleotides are TGTGCCAGCAGCTCCCTGACGGGTTACAATGAGCGGTTCTTC. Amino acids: CASSSLTGYNERFF.

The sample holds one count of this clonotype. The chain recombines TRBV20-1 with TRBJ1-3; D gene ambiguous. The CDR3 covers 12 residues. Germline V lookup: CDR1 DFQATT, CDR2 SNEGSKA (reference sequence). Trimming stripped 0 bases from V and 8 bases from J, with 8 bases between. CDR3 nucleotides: TGCAGTGCTAGAGATGTCGAAGACACCATATATTTT. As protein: CSARDVEDTIYF.

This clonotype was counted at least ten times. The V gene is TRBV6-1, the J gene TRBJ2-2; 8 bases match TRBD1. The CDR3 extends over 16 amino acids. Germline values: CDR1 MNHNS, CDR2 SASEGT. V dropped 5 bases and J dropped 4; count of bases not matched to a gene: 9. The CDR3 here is CASSPETGVATGELFF. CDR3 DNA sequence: TGTGCCAGCAGTCCCGAGACAGGGGTGGCCACCGGGGAGCTGTTTTTT.

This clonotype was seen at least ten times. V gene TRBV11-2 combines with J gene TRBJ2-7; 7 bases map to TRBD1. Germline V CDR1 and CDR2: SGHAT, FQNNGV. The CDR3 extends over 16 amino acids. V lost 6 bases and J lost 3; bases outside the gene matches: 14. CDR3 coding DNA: TGTGCCAGCAGATCCCTCTCCCGCAGGGGGAACTACGAGCAGTACTTC. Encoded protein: CASRSLSRRGNYEQYF.

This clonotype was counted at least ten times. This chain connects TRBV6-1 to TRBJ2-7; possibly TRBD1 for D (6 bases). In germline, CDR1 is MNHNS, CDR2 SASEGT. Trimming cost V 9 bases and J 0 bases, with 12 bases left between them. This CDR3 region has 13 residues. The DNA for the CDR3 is TGTGCCAGTCAAGTAGGGGGCTCCTACGAGCAGTACTTC. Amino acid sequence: CASQVGGSYEQYF.

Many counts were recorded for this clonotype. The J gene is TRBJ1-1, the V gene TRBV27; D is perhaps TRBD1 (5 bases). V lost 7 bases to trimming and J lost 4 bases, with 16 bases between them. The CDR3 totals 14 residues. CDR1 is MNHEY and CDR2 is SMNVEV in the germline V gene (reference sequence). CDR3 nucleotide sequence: TGTGCCAGCACCCCAACCCTAAGGGGCACTGAAGCTTTCTTT. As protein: CASTPTLRGTEAFF.

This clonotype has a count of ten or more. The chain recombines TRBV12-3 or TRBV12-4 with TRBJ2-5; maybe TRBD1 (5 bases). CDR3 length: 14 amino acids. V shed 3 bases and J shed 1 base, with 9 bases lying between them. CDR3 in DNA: TGTGCCAGCAGTTTGGAGACAGTCCAAGAGACCCAGTACTTC. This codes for CASSLETVQETQYF.

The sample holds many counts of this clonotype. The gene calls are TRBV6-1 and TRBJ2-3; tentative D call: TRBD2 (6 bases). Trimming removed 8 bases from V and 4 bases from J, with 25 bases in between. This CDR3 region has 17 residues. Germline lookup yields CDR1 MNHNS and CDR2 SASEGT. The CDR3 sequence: CASGISKARTGADTQYF. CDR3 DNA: TGTGCCAGCGGAATCAGTAAGGCACGAACGGGGGCAGATACGCAGTATTTT.

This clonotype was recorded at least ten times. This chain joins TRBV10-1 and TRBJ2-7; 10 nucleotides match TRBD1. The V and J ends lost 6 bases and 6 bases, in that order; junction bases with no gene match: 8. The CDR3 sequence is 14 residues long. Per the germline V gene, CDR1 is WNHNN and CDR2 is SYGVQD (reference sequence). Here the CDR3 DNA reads TGCGCCAGCAGATCCGGGACAGGGGCGAGCGAGCAGTACTTC. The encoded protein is CASRSGTGASEQYF.

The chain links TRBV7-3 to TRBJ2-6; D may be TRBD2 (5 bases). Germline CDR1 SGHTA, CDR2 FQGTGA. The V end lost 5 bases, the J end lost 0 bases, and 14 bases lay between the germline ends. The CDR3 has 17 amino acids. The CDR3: CASSIIGRASGANVLTF. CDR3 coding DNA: TGTGCCAGCAGCATCATAGGGCGGGCCTCTGGGGCCAACGTCCTGACTTTC. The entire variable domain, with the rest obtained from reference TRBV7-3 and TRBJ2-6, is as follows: GAGVSQTPSNKVTEKGKYVELRCDPISGHTALYWYRQSLGQGPEFLIYFQGTGAADDSGLPNDRFFAVRPEGSVSTLKIQRTERGDSAVYLCASSIIGRASGANVLTFGAGSRLTVL.

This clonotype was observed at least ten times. CDR3 amino acids: CASSYSTNLNEQFF. The DNA of the CDR3 is TGTGCCAGCAGTTACTCCACTAATCTCAATGAGCAGTTCTTC. J is TRBJ2-5 and V is TRBV27, with D unresolved. The J call is doubtful: the DNA matches TRBJ2-1 better. The CDR3 contains 14 residues. CDR1 MNHEY and CDR2 SMNVEV come from the germline V gene (reference sequence).

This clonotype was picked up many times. The DNA for the CDR3 is TGTGCCAGCTCACTCCGGGCGGGAGTGCGCAATCAGCCCCAGCATTTT. Protein sequence: CASSLRAGVRNQPQHF. This chain joins TRBV18 and TRBJ1-5, with D hard to call. Germline CDR1 and CDR2: KGHSH and LQKENI. The germline V and J ends were trimmed by 4 bases and 2 bases, with 15 bases remaining between them. The CDR3 has 16 amino acids.

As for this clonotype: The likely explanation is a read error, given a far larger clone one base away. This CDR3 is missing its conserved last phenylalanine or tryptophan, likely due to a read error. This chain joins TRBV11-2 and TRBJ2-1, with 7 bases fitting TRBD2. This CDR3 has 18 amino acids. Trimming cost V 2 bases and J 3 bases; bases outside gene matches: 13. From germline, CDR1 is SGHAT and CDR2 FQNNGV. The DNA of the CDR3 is TGTGCCAGCAGCTTAAAACCCGTGGGGGGGAATAGCTACAATGAGCAGTTCCTC. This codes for CASSLKPVGGNSYNEQFL.